The T cell receptor (beta chain) described here comes from a study of metastatic and nonmetastatic thyroid tumors. Whole-study context: Repertoires from malignant and benign thyroid patients were compared across blood and tumor or nodule tissue. Broader study findings: Malignant thyroid tumors reportedly exceeded benign nodules significantly in TCR beta diversity, with the difference appearing in blood and tumor.

Authors' processing steps: A papillary thyroid cancer distant-metastasis classifier was built from CDR3 differences across clinicopathological groups. TCRdb reprocessed the PCR reads using MiXCR. It is TCRdb's table, rather than the study itself, that gives the V and J calls and clone size. The sample shows around 25,000 clones, roughly 24% of them seen only once. Each patient came to thyroid surgery without any prior treatment (of any kind). With 0 bases clipped from V and 9 bases from J, the junction kept 11 bases outside the gene matches. Germline V gene sequence: CDR1 LGHDT, CDR2 YNNKEL (reference sequence). This CDR3 spans 16 amino acids. To note about this clone: What it recognizes is unknown.

The V call is TRBV3-1, the J call TRBJ1-5; 7 positions agree with TRBD1. Source material: blood. The TCR comes from a female donor with papillary thyroid cancer or a benign thyroid nodule (not recorded which). Some clones in this sample may be carry-over from other donors' samples. The chain's CDR3 is CASSQDLGQWSWPQHF. The CDR3 DNA follows: TGTGCCAGCAGCCAAGATCTGGGACAGTGGTCTTGGCCCCAGCATTTT.